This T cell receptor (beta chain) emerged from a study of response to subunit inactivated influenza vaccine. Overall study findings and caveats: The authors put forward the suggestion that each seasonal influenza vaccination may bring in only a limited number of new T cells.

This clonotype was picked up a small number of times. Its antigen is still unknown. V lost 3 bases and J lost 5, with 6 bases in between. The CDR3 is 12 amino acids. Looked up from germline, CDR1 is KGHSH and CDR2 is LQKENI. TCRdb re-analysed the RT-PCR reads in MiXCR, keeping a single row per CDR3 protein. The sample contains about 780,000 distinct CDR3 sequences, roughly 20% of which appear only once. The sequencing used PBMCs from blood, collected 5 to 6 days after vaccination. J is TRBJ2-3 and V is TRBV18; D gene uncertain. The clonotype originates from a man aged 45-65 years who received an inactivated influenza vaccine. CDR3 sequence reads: CASSPRRDTQYF. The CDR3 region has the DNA TGTGCCAGCTCACCCCGCAGAGATACGCAGTATTTT.